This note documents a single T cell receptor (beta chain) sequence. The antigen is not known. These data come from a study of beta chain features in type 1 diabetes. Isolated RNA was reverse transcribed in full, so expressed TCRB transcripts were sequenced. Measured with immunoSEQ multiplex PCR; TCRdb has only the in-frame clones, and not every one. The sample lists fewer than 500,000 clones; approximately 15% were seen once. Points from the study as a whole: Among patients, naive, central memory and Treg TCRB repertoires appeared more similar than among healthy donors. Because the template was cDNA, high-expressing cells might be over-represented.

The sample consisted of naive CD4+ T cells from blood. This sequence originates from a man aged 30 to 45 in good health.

The DNA of the CDR3 is TGTGCCAGCAGCTTAGAGGGACACCGGAACACTGAAGCTTTCTTT. Translating it yields CASSLEGHRNTEAFF. The V gene is TRBV7-2, the J gene TRBJ1-1; D might be TRBD1 (6 bases). Germline assignment: CDR1 SGHTA and CDR2 FQGNSA. V lost 1 base and J 1 base, leaving 10 bases between the germline ends. This CDR3 is 15 amino acids long. Variable domain in full (rest from reference TRBV7-2 and TRBJ1-1): GAGVSQSPSNKVTEKGKDVELRCDPISGHTALYWYRQSLGQGLEFLIYFQGNSAPDKSGLPSDRFSAERTGGSVSTLTIQRTQQEDSAVYLCASSLEGHRNTEAFFGQGTRLTVV.